This T cell receptor (beta chain) was identified during a study of blood T cell repertoires in COVID-19. The overall study: Samples came from the United States, Italy and Spain, spanning acute and convalescent COVID-19. PBMCs, B-cell-depleted T cells, or T cells provided the cDNA or gDNA that made up the material.

This CDR3 spans 14 amino acids. Trimming removed 5 bases at V and 1 base at J, with 11 bases between. The V gene's germline CDR1 is SEHNR and CDR2 FQNEAQ (reference sequence). The assay was immunoSEQ multiplex PCR, and TCRdb's table has in-frame clones only and misses some. The repertoire includes over 100,000 clones, around 86% of them detected once, and 3% sits in the top ten. This TCR derives from a man in his forties or fifties with active or convalescent COVID-19. The sample comprised peripheral blood. The chain recombines TRBV7-9 with TRBJ2-5, with no clear D. CDR3 residues: CASSREPGQETQYF. CDR3 DNA: TGTGCCAGCAGCCGTGAGCCAGGCCAAGAGACCCAGTACTTC.